The table lists the clone carrying this T cell receptor beta chain with a count of one. Its antigen is currently unknown. Only in-frame clones appear in the TCRdb table, and some are missing; sequencing was by immunoSEQ multiplex PCR. The sample lists about 150,000 clones; 90% to 95% were seen once. The data belong to a study of T cell responses to AZD1222 COVID-19 vaccine. V lost 0 bases, J lost 4 bases, and 15 bases lay in between. This CDR3 has 16 amino acids. Germline CDR1 and CDR2: MNHEY and SVGAGI. Regarding the study as a whole: The peak T cell response came first, and repertoires were sampled only after it. Spike-specific TCR breadth and depth both grew after two AZD1222 doses.

The sequence derives from an adult in good health. The material sequenced was peripheral blood, taken on day 0 of AZD1222 vaccination. This rearrangement joins TRBV6-5 to TRBJ1-2; D possibly corresponds to TRBD1 (6 bases). CDR3: CASSYSILAGAYGYTF. In DNA, the CDR3 is TGTGCCAGCAGTTACTCGATCTTGGCAGGGGCCTATGGCTACACCTTC.